The 10 T cell receptor beta chains listed next were all sequenced from one sample in a study of T-cell memory formation after mild COVID-19. TCRdb re-called the 5' RACE reads through MiXCR, storing one row per CDR3 protein. The table has roughly 300,000 distinct CDR3 sequences, 8% to 10% seen once. Sequenced input: PBMCs or a T cell subset sorted from them (not recorded which). Receptor source: a man aged 18 to 29 who had mild COVID-19 (a few samples of this study predate the infection). Cell type and time point are not known.

There are many counts of this clonotype. This sequence joins TRBV6-5 and TRBJ1-2, with TRBD1 as a possible D gene (6 bases). Germline V lookup: CDR1 MNHEY, CDR2 SVGAGI. This CDR3 is built from 15 residues. The germline V and J ends were trimmed by 2 bases and 4 bases, with 14 bases remaining between them. CDR3 sequence (DNA): TGTGCCAGCAGTTACGGTATGGGGGCCAGCTATGGCTACACCTTC. Translation: CASSYGMGASYGYTF.

This clonotype was seen a handful of times. The J gene is TRBJ1-1, the V gene TRBV20-1; no reliable D call. The CDR3 is 15 amino acids. V lost 5 bases, J lost 6 bases, and 22 bases lay in between. Germline values: CDR1 DFQATT, CDR2 SNEGSKA (reference sequence). The CDR3: CSASPGPRIKSEAFF. The DNA of the CDR3 is TGCAGTGCTTCCCCCGGGCCCAGGATAAAGTCTGAAGCTTTCTTT.

The V and J genes are TRBV19 and TRBJ1-2, with a weak D call TRBD1 (6 bases). The length of the CDR3 is 12 residues. With 10 bases removed from V and 8 bases from J, the gap between germline ends came to 17 bases. CDR1 is LNHDA and CDR2 is SQIVND in the germline V gene (reference sequence). DNA for the CDR3: TGTGCCACCGCGATAGGGGGTCTAGGCTACACCTTC. Translated, it gives CATAIGGLGYTF.

This clonotype was seen a handful of times. V and J are TRBV25-1 and TRBJ1-5; D is undetermined. The CDR3 sequence is 14 residues long. Per the germline V gene, CDR1 is MGHDK and CDR2 is SYGVNS. Trimming shortened V by 2 bases and J by 1 base, and 6 bases separated the two germline ends. DNA for the CDR3: TGTGCCAGCAGTGAAAATAAGAGCAATCAGCCCCAGCATTTT. Translation: CASSENKSNQPQHF. The full variable domain, in which reference TRBV25-1 and TRBJ1-5 provide the parts outside the CDR3, is EADIYQTPRYLVIGTGKKITLECSQTMGHDKMYWYQQDPGMELHLIHYSYGVNSTEKGDLSSESTVSRIRTEHFPLTLESARPSHTSQYLCASSENKSNQPQHFGDGTRLSIL.

This sequence joins TRBV7-3 and TRBJ2-3; D is perhaps TRBD1 (5 bases). The CDR3 covers 14 residues. Germline assignment: CDR1 SGHTA and CDR2 FQGTGA. Trimming pared 6 bases from V and 5 bases from J, leaving 15 bases between. The CDR3 is CASRLGGAEDTQYF. The CDR3 nucleotides read TGTGCCAGCAGATTAGGTGGGGCCGAAGATACGCAGTATTTT.

This clonotype was picked up a small number of times. The J gene is TRBJ2-5, the V gene TRBV18; TRBD1 matches at 12 bases. CDR3 length equals 15 residues. Trimming removed 4 bases from V and 4 bases from J; junction bases left unmatched: 4. Germline V gene sequence: CDR1 KGHSH, CDR2 LQKENI. The CDR3: CASSQGTGGGETQYF. The CDR3 nucleotides read TGTGCCAGCTCACAAGGGACAGGGGGCGGAGAGACCCAGTACTTC.

This clonotype was observed a few times. V and J are TRBV4-1 and TRBJ1-2; no definite D call. V gave up 0 bases and J gave up 4 bases, with 9 bases separating them. Germline values: CDR1 MGHRA, CDR2 YSYEKL. The CDR3 is 14 amino acids. CDR3 DNA sequence: TGCGCCAGCAGCCAAGATGGAACAGTCTATGGCTACACCTTC. Its translation is CASSQDGTVYGYTF.

This clonotype was counted ten times or more. The chain couples TRBV5-1 to TRBJ2-2, with 9 bases that match TRBD1. V dropped 4 bases and J dropped 2; count of bases not matched to a gene: 9. Germline V gene sequence: CDR1 SGHRS, CDR2 YFSETQ. The CDR3 has 17 residues. In nucleotides, the CDR3 is TGCGCCAGCAGCATGAAACCGGGACAGGGCAACACCGGGGAGCTGTTTTTT. Its translation: CASSMKPGQGNTGELFF. Full variable domain (missing parts from reference TRBV5-1 and TRBJ2-2): KAGVTQTPRYLIKTRGQQVTLSCSPISGHRSVSWYQQTPGQGLQFLFEYFSETQRNKGNFPGRFSGRQFSNSRSEMNVSTLELGDSALYLCASSMKPGQGNTGELFFGEGSRLTVL.

The sample holds many counts of this clonotype. The chain links TRBV5-5 to TRBJ1-5, with D possibly TRBD1 on 6 matching bases. The CDR3 extends over 14 amino acids. Germline assignment: CDR1 SGHKS and CDR2 YYEKEE (reference sequence). Trimming pared 2 bases from V and 2 bases from J, leaving 8 bases between. CDR3 protein: CASSLGGGNQPQHF. DNA for the CDR3: TGTGCCAGCAGCTTAGGGGGGGGCAATCAGCCCCAGCATTTT.

This rearrangement joins TRBV11-2 to TRBJ2-7; D gene ambiguous. This CDR3 spans 13 amino acids. CDR1 and CDR2 (germline): SGHAT, FQNNGV. Trimming took off 6 bases at V and 3 bases at J, with 12 bases between the two ends. CDR3 sequence: CASSPGVGYEQYF. The CDR3 bases are TGTGCCAGCAGTCCCGGCGTGGGCTACGAGCAGTACTTC.